The next 16 T cell receptor beta chains were all read from a single sample in a study of blood T cell repertoires in COVID-19. Method: immunoSEQ multiplex PCR; TCRdb's copy keeps in-frame clones and lacks some. In the table there are some 300,000 clones, roughly 87% of which are singletons. The sequencing sample was made of PBMCs or T cells enriched from blood (not recorded which). These receptors all come from a woman aged 30 to 39 who had recovered from COVID-19.

This sequence joins TRBV5-1 and TRBJ2-2, with D unresolved. V was pared by 0 bases and J by 2 bases, with 11 bases between. The germline CDR1 and CDR2 sequences are SGHRS and YFSETQ. The CDR3 has 16 amino acids. The CDR3 sequence: CASSLGAGLNTGELFF. CDR3 in DNA: TGCGCCAGCAGCTTGGGTGCAGGATTAAACACCGGGGAGCTGTTTTTT.

The sample holds one count of this clone. V is TRBV10-1 and J is TRBJ2-2, with 7 bases identical to TRBD2. The germline gives CDR1 WNHNN, CDR2 SYGVQD (reference sequence). This CDR3 has 13 residues. With 5 bases clipped from V and 7 bases from J, the junction kept 4 bases outside the gene matches. The CDR3, as DNA: TGCGCCAGCAGTCGACTAGCTGACGGGGAGCTGTTTTTT. The encoded protein is CASSRLADGELFF.

The CDR3 DNA follows: TGTGCCAGCAGCTTTTCTGCATCGGGTTCACCCCTCCACTTT. Translating gives CASSFSASGSPLHF. The chain recombines TRBV11-2 with TRBJ1-6; D is undetermined. CDR1 SGHAT and CDR2 FQNNGV come from the germline V gene. The CDR3 has 14 amino acids. The germline V and J ends were trimmed by 3 bases and 9 bases, with 12 bases remaining between them.

The chain couples TRBV28 to TRBJ2-2, with a possible D match to TRBD1 (5 bases). The V gene's germline CDR1 is MDHEN and CDR2 SYDVKM. V lost 7 bases and J lost 1, with 10 bases in between. This CDR3 has 14 amino acids. CDR3 DNA sequence: TGTGCCAGCAAACCAACAGGGAACACCGGGGAGCTGTTTTTT. Translation gives CASKPTGNTGELFF.

This clone was counted a few times. The gene calls are TRBV4-1 and TRBJ1-5; D is unresolved. This CDR3 has 13 amino acids. V dropped 1 base and J dropped 9 bases, with 10 bases sitting between them. The germline CDR1 and CDR2 sequences are MGHRA and YSYEKL. CDR3 protein: CASSQVGGLPQHF. The CDR3 coding sequence is TGCGCCAGCAGCCAAGTAGGCGGACTGCCCCAGCATTTT.

This clone was observed a single time. V is TRBV14 and J is TRBJ2-6; tentative D call: TRBD1 (6 bases). Trimming stripped 1 base from V and 0 bases from J, with 13 bases between. The CDR3 runs 18 residues. Germline assignment: CDR1 SGHDN and CDR2 FVKESK. This CDR3 reads CASSQVQGRFSGANVLTF. The CDR3 DNA sequence: TGTGCCAGCAGCCAAGTCCAGGGGCGATTCTCTGGGGCCAACGTCCTGACTTTC.

The J gene is TRBJ2-1, the V gene TRBV5-1, with 9 bases lining up with TRBD1. V shed 4 bases and J 0 bases; nucleotides not matched to a gene: 8. The CDR3 runs 17 residues. CDR1 is SGHRS, CDR2 YFSETQ, per germline. The DNA for the CDR3 is TGCGCCAGCAGCGGACAGACAGGGGGGTCCTCCTACAATGAGCAGTTCTTC. Residues: CASSGQTGGSSYNEQFF.

The chain uses TRBV11-2 and TRBJ2-7; 8 positions match TRBD2. CDR1 is SGHAT, CDR2 FQNNGV, per germline. The CDR3 extends over 15 amino acids. Germline trimming cut 2 bases from V and 0 bases from J; bases unmatched to any gene: 3. The CDR3: CASSLTAGVSYEQYF. CDR3 coding DNA: TGTGCCAGCAGCTTAACAGCGGGGGTCTCCTACGAGCAGTACTTC.

The CDR3 spells CASSQDEFLSTEAFF. Here the CDR3 DNA reads TGTGCCAGCAGCCAAGATGAATTTTTGAGCACTGAAGCTTTCTTT. J is TRBJ1-1 and V is TRBV4-2; D uncertain. The CDR3 is 15 residues long. Trimming took off 0 bases at V and 4 bases at J, with 12 bases between the two ends. Germline V gene lookup returns CDR1 LGHNA and CDR2 YNFKEQ.

This clone was detected only once. The chain recombines TRBV10-3 with TRBJ2-7, with TRBD1 matching 10 bases. From germline, CDR1 is ENHRY and CDR2 SYGVKD. The CDR3 spans 14 residues. J lost 2 bases, V lost 6 bases, and 4 bases had no gene match. The CDR3 loop is CAISGQGVPYEQYF. CDR3 coding DNA: TGTGCCATCAGCGGACAGGGGGTCCCCTACGAGCAGTACTTC.

This CDR3 reads CASSLESGAYEQYF. DNA for the CDR3: TGTGCCAGCAGCTTAGAATCAGGGGCCTACGAGCAGTACTTC. V and J are TRBV7-8 and TRBJ2-7; a possible D gene is TRBD1 (6 bases). Germline CDR1 SGHVS, CDR2 FQNEAQ. This CDR3 region has 14 residues. V was shortened by 1 base and J by 2 bases, with 9 bases between the two germline ends.

The chain joins TRBV27 to TRBJ1-4, with 9 bases that match TRBD1. Germline V CDR1 and CDR2: MNHEY, SMNVEV (reference sequence). This CDR3 spans 16 amino acids. V trimming: 6 bases; J trimming: 0 bases; junction bases outside the gene matches: 5. The CDR3 protein is CASRTGGGATNEKLFF. CDR3 DNA: TGTGCCAGCAGAACAGGGGGCGGAGCAACTAATGAAAAACTGTTTTTT.

The CDR3 coding sequence is TGCGCCAGCAGCTTGGCAGGAAGAAGCTACGAGCAGTACTTC. Its translation is CASSLAGRSYEQYF. V gene TRBV5-1 combines with J gene TRBJ2-7; D gene unclear. CDR3 size: 14 residues. Germline V gene sequence: CDR1 SGHRS, CDR2 YFSETQ. Trimming removed 0 bases from V and 3 bases from J, with 10 bases in between.

This clone has only one observation. The V gene is TRBV2, the J gene TRBJ2-7, with D possibly being TRBD2 (5 bases). Germline CDR1 reads SNHLY; CDR2 reads FYNNEI. This CDR3 is built from 15 residues. V was trimmed by 7 bases and J by 4 bases, leaving 20 bases between them. As DNA, the CDR3 is TGTGCCAGCACCTCCACAAGAGGGAGTAAGTACGAGCAGTACTTC. The encoded protein is CASTSTRGSKYEQYF.

The rearrangement links TRBV7-8 to TRBJ1-2; no clear D. Germline V gene lookup returns CDR1 SGHVS and CDR2 FQNEAQ. The V and J ends lost 5 bases and 2 bases respectively, with 12 bases between them. This CDR3 has 14 residues. The CDR3 DNA reads TGTGCCAGCAGCCCAACAGACCTAAACTATGGCTACACCTTC. Encoded protein: CASSPTDLNYGYTF.

The genes are TRBV27 and TRBJ1-1; tentatively, D is TRBD1 (6 bases). Germline CDR1 and CDR2: MNHEY and SMNVEV (reference sequence). The CDR3 covers 14 residues. V lost 3 bases, J lost 8 bases, and 16 bases lay in between. The CDR3 DNA reads as TGTGCCAGCAGTTTTCCAGTAGATGGGACAGAAGCTTTCTTT. Translating gives CASSFPVDGTEAFF.